This entry lists 14 T cell receptor beta chains sequenced from one sample in a study of blood T cell repertoires in COVID-19. Profiling relied on immunoSEQ multiplex PCR, and the TCRdb table lists in-frame clones only, not all of them. The table includes 300,000 to 350,000 clones, around 90% detected once. The sequenced sample consisted of PBMCs or T cells enriched from blood (not recorded which). Source of these receptors: a woman aged 18-29 years with acute COVID-19.

The V gene is TRBV12-3 or TRBV12-4, the J gene TRBJ2-7, with D possibly TRBD2 on 5 matching bases. V was pared by 6 bases and J by 6 bases, with 9 bases between. The CDR3 runs 11 residues. The CDR3 here is CASRGEGEQYF. CDR3 coding DNA: TGTGCCAGCAGAGGTGAGGGCGAGCAGTACTTC.

The chain joins TRBV19 to TRBJ1-6, with D unclear. With 1 base removed from V and 0 bases from J, the gap between germline ends came to 7 bases. CDR1 and CDR2 from the germline V gene are LNHDA and SQIVND (reference sequence). The CDR3 totals 16 residues. The CDR3 nucleotides are TGTGCCAGTAGTATAGTGGCACCCTCCTATAATTCACCCCTCCACTTT. It yields the protein CASSIVAPSYNSPLHF.

The V and J genes are TRBV7-2 and TRBJ2-1; 7 bases map to TRBD1. The CDR3 covers 14 residues. Per germline, CDR1 SGHTA and CDR2 FQGNSA. Trimming removed 2 bases from V and 6 bases from J; junction bases left unmatched: 4. The CDR3 bases are TGTGCCAGCAGCTTAAGACAGGGAAGCAATGAGCAGTTCTTC. Its protein product is CASSLRQGSNEQFF.

The J gene is TRBJ1-5, the V gene TRBV7-9; D possibly corresponds to TRBD1 (5 bases). In germline, CDR1 is SEHNR, CDR2 FQNEAQ (reference sequence). Trimming shortened V by 5 bases and J by 5 bases, and 10 bases separated the two germline ends. The CDR3 sequence is 13 residues long. The CDR3 protein is CASSLQGDQPQHF. CDR3 sequence (DNA): TGTGCCAGCAGCCTGCAGGGCGATCAGCCCCAGCATTTT.

This chain links TRBV10-3 with TRBJ1-2; D ambiguous. Germline V gives CDR1 ENHRY, CDR2 SYGVKD. With 3 bases removed from V and 13 bases from J, the gap between germline ends came to 18 bases. This CDR3 is built from 13 residues. The CDR3 sequence: CAISDMVIEGATF. The CDR3 DNA follows: TGTGCCATCAGTGATATGGTCATCGAGGGAGCCACCTTC.

The V call is TRBV28, the J call TRBJ1-5; a weak D match, TRBD1 (6 bases). V gave up 2 bases and J gave up 6 bases, with 14 bases separating them. Germline V gene sequence: CDR1 MDHEN, CDR2 SYDVKM. This CDR3 region has 15 residues. The CDR3 loop reads CASSLVQGTGQPQHF. In nucleotides, the CDR3 is TGTGCCAGCAGTTTAGTACAGGGCACCGGTCAGCCCCAGCATTTT. The entire variable domain, with the rest obtained from reference TRBV28 and TRBJ1-5, is as follows: DVKVTQSSRYLVKRTGEKVFLECVQDMDHENMFWYRQDPGLGLRLIYFSYDVKMKEKGDIPEGYSVSREKKERFSLILESASTNQTSMYLCASSLVQGTGQPQHFGDGTRLSIL.

V gene TRBV12-3 or TRBV12-4 combines with J gene TRBJ1-2; D is undetermined. CDR3 length: 13 residues. V was shortened by 3 bases and J by 1 base, with 6 bases between the two germline ends. The chain's CDR3 is CASSLARNYGYTF. DNA for the CDR3: TGTGCCAGCAGTTTGGCCCGTAACTATGGCTACACCTTC.

This chain joins TRBV19 and TRBJ2-3; 7 positions match TRBD1. The CDR3 loop spans 13 amino acids. After removal of 8 bases from V and 5 bases from J, the junction contained 7 bases not matched to a gene. The germline V gene has CDR1 LNHDA and CDR2 SQIVND (reference sequence). The chain's CDR3 is CASSGQWGDTQYF. For the CDR3, the DNA is TGTGCCAGTTCGGGACAGTGGGGAGATACGCAGTATTTT.

This chain connects TRBV3-1 (or the pseudogene TRBV3-2) to TRBJ2-2, with D hard to call. V was clipped by 1 base and J by 6 bases, with 9 bases between them. CDR3 length: 14 amino acids. CDR1 LGHDT and CDR2 YNNKEL come from the germline V gene (reference sequence). CDR3 residues: CASSQGTVSGELFF. The CDR3 DNA reads as TGTGCCAGCAGCCAAGGAACGGTATCCGGGGAGCTGTTTTTT.

The chain combines TRBV20-1 with TRBJ2-7; 7 positions match TRBD2. Germline V gene lookup returns CDR1 DFQATT and CDR2 SNEGSKA (reference sequence). Losses at the gene ends were 3 bases for V and 7 bases for J; bases not matched to a gene: 9. This CDR3 comprises 13 residues. The CDR3 protein is CSASREGRGEQYF. In DNA, the CDR3 is TGCAGTGCTAGTAGGGAGGGCCGGGGTGAGCAGTACTTC.

This clone was found once. The rearrangement uses TRBV7-6 and TRBJ2-5; 7 bases match TRBD1. Germline assignment: CDR1 SGHVS and CDR2 FNYEAQ. Losses at the gene ends were 1 base for V and 5 bases for J; bases not matched to a gene: 10. CDR3 length equals 16 residues. CDR3 amino acids: CASSLDVGLRGETQYF. In nucleotides, the CDR3 is TGTGCCAGCAGCTTAGACGTCGGCCTCAGGGGGGAGACCCAGTACTTC.

The chain is built from TRBV6-5 and TRBJ1-1, with TRBD1 as a possible D gene (5 bases). The germline V gene encodes CDR1 MNHEY and CDR2 SVGAGI. The CDR3 has 16 amino acids. V gave up 4 bases and J gave up 6 bases, with 21 bases separating them. The CDR3, as DNA: TGTGCCAGCAGTTTTAACCAGGGTCTTCGCAACCCTGAAGCTTTCTTT. Residues: CASSFNQGLRNPEAFF.

J is TRBJ2-7 and V is TRBV3-1 (or the pseudogene TRBV3-2); D is unclear. The length of the CDR3 is 15 residues. Germline values: CDR1 LGHDT, CDR2 YNNKEL (reference sequence). V lost 0 bases to trimming and J lost 5 bases, with 14 bases between them. The DNA for the CDR3 is TGTGCCAGCAGCCAAGATACGGCTAGGCTCAACGAGCAGTACTTC. Amino acids: CASSQDTARLNEQYF.

The gene calls are TRBV7-3 and TRBJ1-6; 8 bases fit TRBD1. The V and J ends lost 5 bases and 8 bases, in that order; junction bases with no gene match: 5. Germline V gene data show CDR1 as SGHTA and CDR2 as FQGTGA. The CDR3 consists of 14 residues. CDR3 in amino acids: CASSLQGQDSPLHF. The CDR3 DNA is TGTGCCAGCAGCCTACAGGGACAGGATTCACCCCTCCACTTT.